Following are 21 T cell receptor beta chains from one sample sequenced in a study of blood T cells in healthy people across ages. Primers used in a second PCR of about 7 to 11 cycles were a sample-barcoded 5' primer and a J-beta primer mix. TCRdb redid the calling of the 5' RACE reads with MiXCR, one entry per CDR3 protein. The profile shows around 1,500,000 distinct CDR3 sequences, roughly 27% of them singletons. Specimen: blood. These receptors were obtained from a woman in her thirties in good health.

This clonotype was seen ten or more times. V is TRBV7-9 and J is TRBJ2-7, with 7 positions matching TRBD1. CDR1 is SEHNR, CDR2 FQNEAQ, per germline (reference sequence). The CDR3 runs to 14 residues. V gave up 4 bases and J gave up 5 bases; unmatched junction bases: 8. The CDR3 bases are TGTGCCAGCAGCTCGACAGGGTTTGAGGACGAGCAGTACTTC. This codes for CASSSTGFEDEQYF.

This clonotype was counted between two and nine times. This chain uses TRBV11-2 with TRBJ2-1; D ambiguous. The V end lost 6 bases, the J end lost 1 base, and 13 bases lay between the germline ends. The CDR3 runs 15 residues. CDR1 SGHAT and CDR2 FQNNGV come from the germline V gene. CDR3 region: CASSPVQASYNEQFF. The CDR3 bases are TGTGCCAGCAGTCCGGTGCAGGCTTCCTACAATGAGCAGTTCTTC.

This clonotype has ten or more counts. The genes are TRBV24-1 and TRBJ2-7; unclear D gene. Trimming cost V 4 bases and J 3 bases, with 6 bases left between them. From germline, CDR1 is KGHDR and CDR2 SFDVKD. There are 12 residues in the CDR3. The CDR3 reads CATSEYGYEQYF. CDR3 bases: TGTGCCACCAGTGAATACGGCTACGAGCAGTACTTC.

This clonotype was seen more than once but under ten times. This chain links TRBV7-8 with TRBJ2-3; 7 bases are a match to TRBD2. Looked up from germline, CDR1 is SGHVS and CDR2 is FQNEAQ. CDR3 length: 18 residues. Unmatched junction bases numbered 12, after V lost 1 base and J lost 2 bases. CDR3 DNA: TGTGCCAGCAGCTTAGGACCGGGCGGGAGTGGAGACACAGATACGCAGTATTTT. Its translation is CASSLGPGGSGDTDTQYF.

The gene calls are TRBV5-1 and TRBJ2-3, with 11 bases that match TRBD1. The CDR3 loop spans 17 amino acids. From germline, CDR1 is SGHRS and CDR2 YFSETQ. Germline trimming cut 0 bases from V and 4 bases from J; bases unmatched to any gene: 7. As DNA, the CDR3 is TGCGCCAGCAGCTTGGCTACCGGGACAGGGGGGTCAGATACGCAGTATTTT. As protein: CASSLATGTGGSDTQYF.

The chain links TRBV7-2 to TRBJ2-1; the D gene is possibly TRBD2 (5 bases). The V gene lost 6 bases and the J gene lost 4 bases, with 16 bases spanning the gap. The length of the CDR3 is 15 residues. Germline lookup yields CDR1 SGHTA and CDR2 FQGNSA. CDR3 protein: CASRKRTGDYNEQFF. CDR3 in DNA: TGTGCCAGCAGGAAGAGGACTGGAGATTACAATGAGCAGTTCTTC.

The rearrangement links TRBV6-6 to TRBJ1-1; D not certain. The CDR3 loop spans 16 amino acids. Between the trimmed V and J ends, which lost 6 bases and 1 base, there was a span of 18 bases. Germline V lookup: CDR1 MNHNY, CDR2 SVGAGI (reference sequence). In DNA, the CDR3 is TGTGCCAGCAGAACTCTCTTACGAGGCGGGAACACTGAAGCTTTCTTT. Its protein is CASRTLLRGGNTEAFF.

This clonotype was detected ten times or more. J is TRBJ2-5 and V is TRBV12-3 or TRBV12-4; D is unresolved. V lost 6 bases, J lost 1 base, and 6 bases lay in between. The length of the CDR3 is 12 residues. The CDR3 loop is CASSLLQETQYF. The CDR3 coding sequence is TGTGCCAGCAGCCTACTCCAAGAGACCCAGTACTTC.

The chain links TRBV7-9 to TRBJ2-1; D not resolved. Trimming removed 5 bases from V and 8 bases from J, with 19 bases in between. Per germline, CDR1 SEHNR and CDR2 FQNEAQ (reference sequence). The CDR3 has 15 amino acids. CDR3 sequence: CASSPRGRNGDEQFF. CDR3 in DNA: TGTGCCAGCAGCCCTCGTGGTCGCAACGGAGATGAGCAGTTCTTC.

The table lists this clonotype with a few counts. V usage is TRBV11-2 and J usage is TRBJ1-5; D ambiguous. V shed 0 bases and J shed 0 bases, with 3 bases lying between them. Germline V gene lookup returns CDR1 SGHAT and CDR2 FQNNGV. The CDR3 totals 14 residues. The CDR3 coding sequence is TGTGCCAGCAGCTTAGAGATTAGCAATCAGCCCCAGCATTTT. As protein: CASSLEISNQPQHF.

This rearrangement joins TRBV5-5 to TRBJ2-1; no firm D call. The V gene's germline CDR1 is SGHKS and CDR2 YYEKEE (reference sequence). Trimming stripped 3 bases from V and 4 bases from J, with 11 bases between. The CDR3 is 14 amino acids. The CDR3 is CASSWGIGYNEQFF. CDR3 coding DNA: TGTGCCAGCAGCTGGGGTATAGGGTACAATGAGCAGTTCTTC.

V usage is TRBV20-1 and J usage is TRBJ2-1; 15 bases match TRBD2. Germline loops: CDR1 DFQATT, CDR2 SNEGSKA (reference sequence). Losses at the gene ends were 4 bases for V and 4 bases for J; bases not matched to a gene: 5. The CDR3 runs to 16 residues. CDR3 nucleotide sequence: TGCAGTGCTATCCCTGGGACTAGCGGGGGGTACAATGAGCAGTTCTTC. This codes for CSAIPGTSGGYNEQFF.

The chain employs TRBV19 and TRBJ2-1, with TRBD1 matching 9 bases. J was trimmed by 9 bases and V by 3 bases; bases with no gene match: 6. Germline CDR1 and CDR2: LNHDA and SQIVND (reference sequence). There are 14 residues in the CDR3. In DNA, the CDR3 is TGTGCCAGTAGTATGGAGGGACAGGGAAGTGAGCAGTTCTTC. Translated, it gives CASSMEGQGSEQFF.

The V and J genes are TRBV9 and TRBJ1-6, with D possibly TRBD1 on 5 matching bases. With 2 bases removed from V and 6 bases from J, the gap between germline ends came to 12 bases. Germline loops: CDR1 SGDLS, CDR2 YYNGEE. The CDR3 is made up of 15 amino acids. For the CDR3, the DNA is TGTGCCAGCAGCGTTACCGGGACGACTAATTCACCCCTCCACTTT. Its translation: CASSVTGTTNSPLHF.

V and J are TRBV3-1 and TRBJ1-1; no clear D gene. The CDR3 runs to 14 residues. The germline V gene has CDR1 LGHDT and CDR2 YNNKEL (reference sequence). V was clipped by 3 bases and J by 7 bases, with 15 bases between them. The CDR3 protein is CASSHDPYRNEAFF. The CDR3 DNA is TGTGCCAGCAGCCACGATCCGTATAGAAATGAAGCTTTCTTT.

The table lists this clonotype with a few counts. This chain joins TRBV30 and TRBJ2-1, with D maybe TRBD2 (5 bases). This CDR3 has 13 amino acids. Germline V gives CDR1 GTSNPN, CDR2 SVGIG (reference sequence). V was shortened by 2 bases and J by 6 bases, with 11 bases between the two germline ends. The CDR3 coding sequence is TGTGCCTGGAGTCAGCTAGCAACCAATGAGCAGTTCTTC. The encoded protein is CAWSQLATNEQFF.

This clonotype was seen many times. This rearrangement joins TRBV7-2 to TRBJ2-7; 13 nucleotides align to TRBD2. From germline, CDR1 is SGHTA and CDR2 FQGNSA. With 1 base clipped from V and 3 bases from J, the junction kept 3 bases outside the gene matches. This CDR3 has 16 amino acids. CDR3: CASSLGLAGGVYEQYF. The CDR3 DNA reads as TGTGCCAGCAGCTTAGGACTAGCGGGAGGAGTCTACGAGCAGTACTTC.

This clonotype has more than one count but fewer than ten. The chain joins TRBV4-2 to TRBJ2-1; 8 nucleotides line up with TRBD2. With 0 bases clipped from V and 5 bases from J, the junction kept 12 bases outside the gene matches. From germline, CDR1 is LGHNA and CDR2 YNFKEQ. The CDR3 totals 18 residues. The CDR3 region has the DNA TGTGCCAGCAGCCAAGATCAGGTGCAGCGGGGGAAGCACAATGAGCAGTTCTTC. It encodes CASSQDQVQRGKHNEQFF.

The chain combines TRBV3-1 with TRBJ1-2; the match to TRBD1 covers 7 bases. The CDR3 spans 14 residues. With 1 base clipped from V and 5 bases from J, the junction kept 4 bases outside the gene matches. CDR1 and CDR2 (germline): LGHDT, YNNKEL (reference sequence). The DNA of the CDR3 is TGTGCCAGCAGCCAAGTGATGGGACAGTATGGCTACACCTTC. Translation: CASSQVMGQYGYTF.

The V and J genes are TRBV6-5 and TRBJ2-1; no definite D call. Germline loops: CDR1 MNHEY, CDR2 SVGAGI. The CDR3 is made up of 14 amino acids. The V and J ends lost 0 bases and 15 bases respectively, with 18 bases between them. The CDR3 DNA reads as TGTGCCAGCAGTTACTCCGGCGCCCCAAAGGGTTTGTTCTTC. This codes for CASSYSGAPKGLFF.

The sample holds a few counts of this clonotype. The DNA for the CDR3 is TGTGCCAGCAGTAACCGGGGCGGGAGCCCCGCCTACGAGCAGTACTTC. Protein product: CASSNRGGSPAYEQYF. The rearrangement links TRBV7-2 to TRBJ2-7, with 7 bases fitting TRBD2. Trimming at V came to 6 bases and at J to 2 bases, leaving 13 bases not matched to a gene. CDR1 and CDR2 (germline): SGHTA, FQGNSA. This CDR3 contains 16 residues.